The clone carrying this TCR beta chain has a count of ten or more. A universal primer site was added by template switching, and unique molecular identifiers were carried by the cDNA. MiXCR, applied by TCRdb to the 5' RACE reads, yields one record per CDR3 protein. The sample lists approximately 220,000 distinct CDR3 sequences, roughly 7.5% occurring once. These data originate in a study of identical twins. The sample was also linked to a second study, of yellow fever vaccine responses in identical twins.

The clonotype was recovered from a woman aged 18-29 years in good health. The sample consisted of memory (CD45RO+) T cells sorted from blood.

DNA for the CDR3: TGCGCCAGCAGCTTGGCCGGGGGGGCTTTCAATGAGCAGTTCTTC. This translates into CASSLAGGAFNEQFF. The V and J genes are TRBV5-1 and TRBJ2-1; 8 bases agree with TRBD2. From germline, CDR1 is SGHRS and CDR2 YFSETQ. V gave up 0 bases and J gave up 6 bases; unmatched junction bases: 5. The CDR3 runs 15 residues. The entire variable domain, with the rest obtained from reference TRBV5-1 and TRBJ2-1, is as follows: KAGVTQTPRYLIKTRGQQVTLSCSPISGHRSVSWYQQTPGQGLQFLFEYFSETQRNKGNFPGRFSGRQFSNSRSEMNVSTLELGDSALYLCASSLAGGAFNEQFFGPGTRLTVL.